Below, one T cell receptor beta chain is given with its context. Its target is unknown. The entry originates in a study of vaccination effects on CD4 cells after COVID-19. The study's findings and limits: Healthy vaccine recipients' vaccine-induced clones were almost all SARS-CoV-2 mono-reactive.

Using viral peptide pools, the ViraFEST assay grew out antigen-specific CD4+ T cells prior to sequencing. Once cultured for approximately ten days, the cells underwent separation to obtain CD4+ T cells. No vaccinee had earlier SARS-CoV-2 infection, and nucleocapsid antibodies were negative. TCRdb keeps only in-frame clones here, not all; method: immunoSEQ multiplex PCR. The repertoire consists of approximately 40,000 clones, with roughly 70% occurring once and the leading ten covering under 25%. The sequencing here drew on CD4+ T cells from PBMCs cultured with SARS-CoV-2 spike peptides, taken before COVID-19 vaccination. The source is a human donor who received a COVID-19 vaccine.

The CDR3 here is CASSVGGHSGNTIYF. The CDR3 coding sequence is TGTGCCAGCAGCGTAGGCGGACACTCTGGAAACACCATATATTTT. The chain combines TRBV9 with TRBJ1-3; a weak D match, TRBD1 (5 bases). Germline lookup yields CDR1 SGDLS and CDR2 YYNGEE. This CDR3 has 15 residues. Trimming stripped 0 bases from V and 0 bases from J, with 7 bases between.